What follows are 27 T cell receptor beta chains derived from one specimen sequenced in a study of graft-versus-host responses after intestinal transplantation. No antigens are known for them. TCRdb's table, derived via immunoSEQ multiplex PCR, lists solely in-frame clones and lacks some. The sample has 75,000 to 100,000 clones; approximately 90% are singletons. The sample consisted of unstimulated CD4+ T cells sorted from spleen or lymph node cells, taken before intestinal transplant. All receptors derive from a human donor who received an intestinal transplant.

The rearrangement links TRBV5-4 to TRBJ1-4; TRBD1 agrees at 8 bases. CDR1 and CDR2 from the germline V gene are SGHNT and YYREEE (reference sequence). V was pared by 0 bases and J by 8 bases, with 15 bases of the junction left unmatched. The CDR3 runs to 18 residues. Here the CDR3 reads CASSLGAPGQGGQEKLFF. The DNA for the CDR3 is TGTGCCAGCAGCTTGGGGGCTCCTGGACAGGGAGGTCAGGAAAAACTGTTTTTT. Full variable domain (missing parts from reference TRBV5-4 and TRBJ1-4): ETGVTQSPTHLIKTRGQQVTLRCSSQSGHNTVSWYQQALGQGPQFIFQYYREEENGRGNFPPRFSGLQFPNYSSELNVNALELDDSALYLCASSLGAPGQGGQEKLFFGSGTQLSVL.

This clone came up once. V and J are TRBV29-1 and TRBJ2-1, with TRBD2 identical over 10 bases. This CDR3 region has 16 residues. Germline values: CDR1 SQVTM, CDR2 ANQGSEA. V lost 4 bases, J lost 7 bases, and 13 bases stayed unmatched. CDR3 sequence (DNA): TGCAGCGTTGTACGTAGCGGGGGGATCGTGGGGAATGAGCAGTTCTTC. This sequence encodes CSVVRSGGIVGNEQFF.

This chain joins TRBV9 and TRBJ2-5, with TRBD2 matching over 10 bases. Germline assignment: CDR1 SGDLS and CDR2 YYNGEE. V lost 2 bases to trimming and J lost 2 bases; unmatched junction nucleotides: 9. The CDR3 has 17 residues. The DNA of the CDR3 is TGTGCCAGCAGCGTCTTATCCGGGACTAGCGTACAAGAGACCCAGTACTTC. This gives the protein CASSVLSGTSVQETQYF. The entire variable domain, with the rest obtained from reference TRBV9 and TRBJ2-5, is as follows: DSGVTQTPKHLITATGQRVTLRCSPRSGDLSVYWYQQSLDQGLQFLIQYYNGEERAKGNILERFSAQQFPDLHSELNLSSLELGDSALYFCASSVLSGTSVQETQYFGPGTRLLVL.

The chain uses TRBV18 and TRBJ2-1, with D perhaps matching TRBD1 (6 bases). CDR1 and CDR2 (germline): KGHSH, LQKENI. The CDR3 is 13 residues long. The V gene lost 4 bases and the J gene lost 4 bases, with 8 bases spanning the gap. CDR3 in amino acids: CASSLGQYNEQFF. Written as DNA, the CDR3 is TGTGCCAGCTCACTAGGACAGTACAATGAGCAGTTCTTC.

The chain combines TRBV4-1 with TRBJ1-2; the D gene is possibly TRBD1 (6 bases). The CDR3 totals 15 residues. V was clipped by 0 bases and J by 4 bases, with 12 bases between them. Germline CDR1 and CDR2: MGHRA and YSYEKL. The DNA of the CDR3 is TGCGCCAGCAGCCAAGAGACAGGTGCCTCCTATGGCTACACCTTC. Translated: CASSQETGASYGYTF.

The chain has TRBV6-1 and TRBJ2-2, with D possibly matching TRBD1 (6 bases). The CDR3 contains 14 residues. Germline CDR1 and CDR2: MNHNS and SASEGT. Trimming shortened V by 2 bases and J by 4 bases, and 8 bases separated the two germline ends. The CDR3 protein is CASSEPRGTGELFF. CDR3 DNA: TGTGCCAGCAGTGAACCCAGGGGCACCGGGGAGCTGTTTTTT.

The chain has TRBV11-2 and TRBJ2-1; 7 bases fit TRBD2. Germline V gene sequence: CDR1 SGHAT, CDR2 FQNNGV. The trim removed 0 bases at V and 15 bases at J, leaving 8 bases unmatched. CDR3 length: 13 residues. The CDR3 sequence: CASSLDTGTIVFF. The DNA of the CDR3 is TGTGCCAGCAGCTTAGACACTGGGACTATTGTGTTCTTC.

The V gene is TRBV5-1, the J gene TRBJ2-5; tentatively, D is TRBD2 (5 bases). The CDR3 is made up of 15 amino acids. Germline values: CDR1 SGHRS, CDR2 YFSETQ. V was cut by 4 bases and J by 3 bases, with 16 bases left in between. CDR3 coding DNA: TGCGCCAGCAGCCCGGGGAGCACGAACGAAGAGACCCAGTACTTC. Residues: CASSPGSTNEETQYF.

The rearrangement links TRBV4-3 to TRBJ1-2; D might be TRBD1 (5 bases). Germline CDR1 LGHNA, CDR2 YSLEER. The CDR3 contains 15 residues. Deletions cut 3 bases from V and 4 bases from J, with 15 bases between. The CDR3 spells CASSQAVLGVYGYTF. The CDR3 DNA reads as TGCGCCAGCAGCCAGGCGGTCCTAGGGGTCTATGGCTACACCTTC.

The chain joins TRBV9 to TRBJ2-2, with 7 bases that match TRBD2. This CDR3 is built from 15 residues. Germline assignment: CDR1 SGDLS and CDR2 YYNGEE. Trimming removed 1 base from V and 0 bases from J; junction bases left unmatched: 0. CDR3 nucleotide sequence: TGTGCCAGCAGCGTACTAGCGGCGAACACCGGGGAGCTGTTTTTT. It yields the protein CASSVLAANTGELFF. The full variable domain, in which reference TRBV9 and TRBJ2-2 provide the parts outside the CDR3, is DSGVTQTPKHLITATGQRVTLRCSPRSGDLSVYWYQQSLDQGLQFLIQYYNGEERAKGNILERFSAQQFPDLHSELNLSSLELGDSALYFCASSVLAANTGELFFGEGSRLTVL.

This clone showed up just a few times. The chain is built from TRBV12-2 and TRBJ1-1; TRBD1 reflects the table's D call only, with no check against the DNA. TRBV12-2 is listed as a pseudogene. The CDR3 sequence is 16 residues long. CDR3 DNA: TGTGCAAGTCGCTTAGCCACGGACAGGGCGGTACCTGAAGCTTTCTTT. Amino acids: CASRLATDRAVPEAFF.

The V and J genes are TRBV30 and TRBJ1-4; D may be TRBD1 (5 bases). The CDR3 has 14 amino acids. V was clipped by 2 bases and J by 8 bases, with 15 bases between them. Germline assignment: CDR1 GTSNPN and CDR2 SVGIG (reference sequence). CDR3 DNA sequence: TGTGCCTGGAGTACCCGCGGGGCCGGAGAAAAACTGTTTTTT. Translation: CAWSTRGAGEKLFF.

Here the CDR3 reads CASSPEYPNTGELFF. The CDR3 DNA reads as TGTGCCAGCAGCCCGGAGTACCCTAACACCGGGGAGCTGTTTTTT. The gene calls are TRBV7-8 and TRBJ2-2, with D uncertain. The CDR3 spans 15 residues. Per the germline V gene, CDR1 is SGHVS and CDR2 is FQNEAQ. Trimming removed 5 bases at V and 2 bases at J, with 12 bases between.

The chain is built from TRBV5-5 and TRBJ1-4; 8 bases are shared with TRBD1. This CDR3 has 13 amino acids. CDR1 SGHKS and CDR2 YYEKEE come from the germline V gene (reference sequence). With V trimmed by 2 bases and J by 8 bases, 2 bases remained unmatched. CDR3 nucleotide sequence: TGTGCCAGCAGCTTCAGGGGGCGGGAAAAACTGTTTTTT. Its translation is CASSFRGREKLFF.

The V and J genes are TRBV6-5 and TRBJ2-5; 7 nucleotides match TRBD2. The V segment lost 8 bases and the J segment 4 bases; nucleotides outside the gene matches: 10. The CDR3 has 14 amino acids. CDR1 is MNHEY and CDR2 is SVGAGI in the germline V gene. CDR3 in DNA: TGTGCCAGCGGTCTTGGGAGGGCCGTAGAGACCCAGTACTTC. It encodes CASGLGRAVETQYF.

This sequence joins TRBV25-1 and TRBJ2-3; 11 bases map to TRBD2. Germline trimming cut 6 bases from V and 5 bases from J; bases unmatched to any gene: 4. Germline V gives CDR1 MGHDK, CDR2 SYGVNS. This CDR3 is built from 14 residues. The CDR3 reads CASRASGGLDTQYF. The CDR3 DNA follows: TGTGCCAGCAGAGCTAGCGGGGGGTTAGATACGCAGTATTTT.

The chain has TRBV7-2 and TRBJ1-5; 7 bases agree with TRBD1. J was trimmed by 6 bases and V by 1 base; bases with no gene match: 3. From germline, CDR1 is SGHTA and CDR2 FQGNSA. The CDR3 length is 14 residues. The CDR3, as DNA: TGTGCCAGCAGCTTAGACAGGGGAACTCAGCCCCAGCATTTT. As protein: CASSLDRGTQPQHF.

This chain connects TRBV4-2 to TRBJ2-4; 7 bases are shared with TRBD2. The CDR3 contains 15 residues. The J segment lost 6 bases and the V segment lost 4 bases, leaving 9 bases of the junction unmatched. Germline CDR1 LGHNA, CDR2 YNFKEQ. In DNA form, the CDR3 reads TGTGCCAGCAGCCTCCGGGACCTAGCGGTAAACATTCAGTACTTC. Protein: CASSLRDLAVNIQYF.

V usage is TRBV5-1 and J usage is TRBJ2-4; the match to TRBD1 covers 10 bases. Germline loops: CDR1 SGHRS, CDR2 YFSETQ. V was clipped by 0 bases and J by 8 bases; unmatched bases: 2. The CDR3 spans 14 residues. In DNA form, the CDR3 reads TGCGCCAGCAGCTTGGAAGGGACAGGGGACATTCAGTACTTC. This sequence encodes CASSLEGTGDIQYF.

This clone showed up just once. This chain uses TRBV15 with TRBJ2-7, with D perhaps matching TRBD2 (6 bases). Trimming removed 4 bases from V and 4 bases from J, with 23 bases in between. The length of the CDR3 is 17 residues. The germline V gene has CDR1 LNHNV and CDR2 YYDKDF (reference sequence). The DNA for the CDR3 is TGTGCCACCAGCATCCTTTATAACAGCGAAGGAGGGTACGAGCAGTACTTC. It yields the protein CATSILYNSEGGYEQYF. Full variable domain (missing parts from reference TRBV15 and TRBJ2-7): DAMVIQNPRYQVTQFGKPVTLSCSQTLNHNVMYWYQQKSSQAPKLLFHYYDKDFNNEADTPDNFQSRRPNTSFCFLDIRSPGLGDTAMYLCATSILYNSEGGYEQYFGPGTRLTVT.

Concerning this clone: At one of its ends the junction is not consistent with the germline gene, which may arise from a read error. The gene calls are TRBV2 and TRBJ1-6; TRBD1 might be the D (6 bases). This CDR3 has 14 residues. The germline CDR1 and CDR2 sequences are SNHLY and FYNNEI. The CDR3 loop is CASREDRLGSPLHF. The CDR3 nucleotides read TGTGCCAGCAGGGAAGACAGGCTGGGATCACCCCTCCACTTT.

The chain couples TRBV6-1 to TRBJ2-1; perhaps TRBD2 as D (6 bases). Germline CDR1 and CDR2: MNHNS and SASEGT. Trimming cost V 2 bases and J 3 bases, with 14 bases left between them. The CDR3 runs 16 residues. CDR3 loop: CASSESLGGYYNEQFF. DNA of the CDR3: TGTGCCAGCAGTGAATCCCTCGGGGGATACTACAATGAGCAGTTCTTC.

This clone appeared once. The V call is TRBV7-9, the J call TRBJ1-4, with 8 nucleotides matching TRBD1. This CDR3 contains 14 residues. Germline V gene lookup returns CDR1 SEHNR and CDR2 FQNEAQ (reference sequence). Trimming cost V 4 bases and J 7 bases; bases outside gene matches: 5. CDR3 DNA sequence: TGTGCCAGCAGCTCCGACAGGGGACTTGAAAAACTGTTTTTT. Its protein product is CASSSDRGLEKLFF.

The V and J genes are TRBV10-1 and TRBJ2-7; possible D gene TRBD2, 5 bases. V was pared by 3 bases and J by 2 bases, with 8 bases between. This CDR3 comprises 13 residues. Looked up from germline, CDR1 is WNHNN and CDR2 is SYGVQD (reference sequence). Written as DNA, the CDR3 is TGCGCCAGCAGTGATTACGGGACCTACGAGCAGTACTTC. This encodes CASSDYGTYEQYF.

The CDR3 coding sequence is TGCGCCAGCAGCCAATCCTTCGGGGCACGGGGAGGCTATGGCTACACCTTC. This codes for CASSQSFGARGGYGYTF. V is TRBV4-3 and J is TRBJ1-2; possibly TRBD1 for D (5 bases). Germline V lookup: CDR1 LGHNA, CDR2 YSLEER. The CDR3 runs 17 residues. The ends were cut back, 2 bases at V and 4 bases at J, with 20 bases in the middle.

J is TRBJ1-1 and V is TRBV28; D is unclear. Per germline, CDR1 MDHEN and CDR2 SYDVKM. This CDR3 is 11 amino acids long. V lost 3 bases to trimming and J lost 5 bases, with 4 bases between them. CDR3 nucleotide sequence: TGTGCCAGCAGTTTGAGGACTGAAGCTTTCTTT. As protein: CASSLRTEAFF.

The V and J genes are TRBV27 and TRBJ2-5, with 9 bases matching TRBD1. CDR3 length: 17 amino acids. V trimming: 2 bases; J trimming: 4 bases; junction bases outside the gene matches: 11. Germline values: CDR1 MNHEY, CDR2 SMNVEV (reference sequence). CDR3 bases: TGTGCCAGCAGTTTAACACCAGGCGGGACAGGGAGAGAGACCCAGTACTTC. Protein sequence: CASSLTPGGTGRETQYF.